This T cell receptor (beta chain) is drawn from a study of T cells in Graves' hyperthyroidism and ophthalmopathy. The source material, RNA transcripts, was used to amplify TCR beta CDR3 regions. HTBI primers were the set used in a first-round RT-PCR of the TCR CDR3. TCRdb recomputed calls from the multiplex PCR reads with MiXCR, one row per CDR3 protein. The table shows 530,000 or so distinct CDR3 sequences, with 24% occurring only once. Trimming took 5 bases from V and 5 from J; bases not matched to a gene: 8. Per germline, CDR1 LGHNT and CDR2 FRNRAP. This CDR3 region has 15 residues. This chain links TRBV12-5 with TRBJ2-5; 10 positions agree with TRBD1. The origin of this receptor is a woman aged 25 to 39 with Graves' ophthalmopathy. Sequences were obtained from blood. For the CDR3, the DNA is TGTGCTAGTGGTATGACAGGGGGCTTTTTGGAGACCCAGTACTTC. Amino acids: CASGMTGGFLETQYF.